This TCR beta chain was recovered during a study of long-term antiretroviral therapy in people with HIV (dated 2022 in TCRdb). In the study overall: The earliest samples were collected roughly a decade before the 2015 WHO recommendation for immediate ART, at a time when ART was usually postponed until CD4 counts fell. A retrospective serial study tested whether ART initiation and durable HIV suppression were associated with changes in peripheral blood TRB repertoire composition and diversity. The cohort contributed about 180 cryopreserved PBMC samples from 25 to 35 adults with confirmed HIV infection, collected serially over a mean of approximately 6 years (range 1-12). About 40% of the 30 participants with HIV were female. Test extractions of a monoclonal T-cell line alongside about 35 polyclonal samples showed no cross-contamination during QIAcube processing. The paper as a whole reports these results and caveats: Unsorted PBMC were profiled instead of sorted CD4+ and CD8+ T cells because pre-ART samples had limited cell numbers. Inferences about post-ART repertoire changes were limited because no data were available on ART adherence, viral resistance or therapy changes. Narrower CDR3 length ranges were observed in HIV repertoires than in controls, and an antigen-experienced repertoire with only a slight naive shift after ART was suggested by the network structure. Expanded TRB clones identified before ART initiation dominated the repertoire across all time points, though the dominance fluctuated and decreased in many PLHIV after ART. Starting ART was linked to a significant rise in TRB diversity, yet even after long-term ART the diversity remained significantly lower than in transplant donor controls. Since PBMC availability was limited, sequencing covered only the TCR beta chain, with no alpha chain pairing. The samples span the years 2004 to 2017, and the ART regimens used may be less effective than current regimens.

This clone was counted between two and nine times. Which antigen it targets is not known. Base qualities were left out, and no much larger clone turns up one base away. V loses 0 bases, J loses 4 bases, and the germline ends lie 12 bases apart. Measured from the cysteine to the phenylalanine, the CDR3 is 15 residues long. Only CDR3 DNA is held: 45 bases, read in frame from base 1. From a lookup of the germline V gene, CDR1 and CDR2 are SGHVS and FQNEAQ. Participants were included only if at least one PBMC sample before ART initiation and at least two post-ART samples were available. All participants with HIV were treated in the United States of America. Cryopreserved samples of roughly 0.95-10 million PBMC were thawed and washed before DNA extraction. At the time of the earliest PBMC sample, participants with HIV were aged between about 23 and 55 years. PBMC samples from each participant spanned 1-4 timepoints before ART initiation and 2-8 timepoints after ART initiation, with a median of 7 samples. Serial HIV viral load, CD4+ T-cell count, ART history and demographic data were obtained for every participant. Using a Qiagen kit on a QIAcube, genomic DNA was extracted from unsorted PBMC, with samples processed in batches of 12.

The immunoSEQ hsTCRB v3.0 assay was used at survey level resolution for TRB variable region sequencing. The target sequencing depth for TRB was roughly 40,000-50,000 T-cell genomes per sample. An Illumina MiSeq with a v3 150-cycle kit was used to sequence the pooled TRB libraries. As for the authors' bioinformatics: Repertoire analysis ran in R within a reproducible Nextflow workflow covering QC, data transformation and analysis. Custom analyses were implemented in LymphoSeq2, an R package for AIRR-Seq data exploration. After excluding a handful of samples that yielded fewer than 5000 total TRB sequences, 150 to 200 HIV repertoires remained for analysis. Of the 180 to 200 retained HIV repertoires, about 60 were collected before and approximately 130 after ART initiation. Repertoires were downsampled to 5000 TRB nucleotide sequences, and summary statistics were averaged over 100 downsampling iterations. The analysis kept only TRB sequences whose CDR3 regions were at least seven amino acids long. Two measures captured diversity: a Shannon entropy-derived clonality score and the Gini coefficient. In the repertoire networks, any two of the top 5000 CDR3 amino acid sequences were linked whenever the two sequences differed by an edit distance of one. For TRB CDR3 amino acid sequences, antigen specificity groups and MHC restriction were predicted with GLIPH2. To flag known CMV, EBV, HIV or tissue antigen associations, CDR3 amino acid sequences were matched against VDJdb and McPAS-TCR. Pre-ART, post-ART and control groups were compared with Wilcoxon signed-rank tests and Holm-Bonferroni correction. Sourced from immuneACCESS, this table was stored by TCRdb with only in-frame sequences that have V and J called. A share of the clones is absent; for the studies checked, an unresolved V gene accounts for under half, and the remainder has no known explanation. For V, J and clone size, that table is used; D and trimming come from the DNA. This sample comprises tens of thousands of clones, around 81% of them detected only once. The ten largest clones add up to roughly 12% of the sample.

This receptor was obtained from a man aged 35 to 55 with HIV. This receptor chain uses TRBV7-8 and TRBJ1-2; a tentative D call is TRBD1 (5 bases match). The source material was unsorted PBMCs, sampled 0.1 years before starting antiretroviral therapy. In nucleotides, the sequence is TGTGCCAGCAGCTTAGCGGGGGGAGGAGGCTATGGCTACACCTTC. Translation gives CASSLAGGGGYGYTF.